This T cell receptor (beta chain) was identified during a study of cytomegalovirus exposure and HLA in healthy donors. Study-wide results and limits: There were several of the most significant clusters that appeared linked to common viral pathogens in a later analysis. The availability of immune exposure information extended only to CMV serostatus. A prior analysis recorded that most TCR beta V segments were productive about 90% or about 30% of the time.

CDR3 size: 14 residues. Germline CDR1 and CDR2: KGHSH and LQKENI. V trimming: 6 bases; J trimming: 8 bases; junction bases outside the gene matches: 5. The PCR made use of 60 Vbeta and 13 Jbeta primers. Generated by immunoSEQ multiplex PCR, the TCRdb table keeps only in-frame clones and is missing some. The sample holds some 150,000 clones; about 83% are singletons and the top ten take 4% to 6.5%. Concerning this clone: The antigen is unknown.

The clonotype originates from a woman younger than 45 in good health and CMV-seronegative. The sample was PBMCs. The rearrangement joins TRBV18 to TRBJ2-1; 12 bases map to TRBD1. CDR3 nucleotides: TGTGCCAGCTCGGGACAGGGGGCTGTGGATGAGCAGTTCTTC. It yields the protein CASSGQGAVDEQFF.